What follows describes a single T cell receptor (beta chain). Its antigen is as yet unknown. This entry comes from a study of T cell responses to AZD1222 COVID-19 vaccine. Study conclusions and caveats: Among the donors, most were white British and more were female, and clonal diversity was possibly underestimated. Close to half of all spike-specific TCRs reportedly target regions of the variants that are unmutated. Repertoires in all cases were sampled only once the peak T cell response had passed.

Sequencing was performed with immunoSEQ multiplex PCR; in TCRdb, only in-frame clones are kept and a portion is missing. The table has under 150,000 clones, roughly 92% seen once. Germline V gene sequence: CDR1 SGHRS, CDR2 YFSETQ. The length of the CDR3 is 15 residues. V shed 4 bases and J shed 6 bases, with 14 bases lying between them. This clonotype was sampled from an adult who received the AZD1222 COVID-19 vaccine. The chain employs TRBV5-1 and TRBJ1-6; the D gene is possibly TRBD1 (5 bases). This sample comprised peripheral blood, obtained 28 days after the second AZD1222 dose. As DNA, the CDR3 is TGCGCCAGCAGCAGTCGGATGGACACTAATTCACCCCTCCACTTT. Its protein product is CASSSRMDTNSPLHF.